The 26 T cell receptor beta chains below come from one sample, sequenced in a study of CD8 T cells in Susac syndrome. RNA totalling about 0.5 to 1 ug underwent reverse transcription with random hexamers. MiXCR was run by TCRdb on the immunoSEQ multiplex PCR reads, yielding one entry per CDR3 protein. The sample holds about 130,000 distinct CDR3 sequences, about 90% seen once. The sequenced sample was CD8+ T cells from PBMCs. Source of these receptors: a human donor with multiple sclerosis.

CDR3 sequence: CASTEGYQPQHF. The CDR3, as DNA: TGTGCCAGCACGGAGGGCTATCAGCCCCAGCATTTT. The chain employs TRBV2 and TRBJ1-5; D is undetermined. CDR1 is SNHLY, CDR2 FYNNEI, per germline. The germline V and J ends were trimmed by 7 bases and 5 bases, with 9 bases remaining between them. This CDR3 comprises 12 residues. The full variable domain, with the rest looked up from reference TRBV2 and TRBJ1-5, is EPEVTQTPSHQVTQMGQEVILRCVPISNHLYFYWYRQILGQKVEFLVSFYNNEISEKSEIFDDQFSVERPDGSNFTLKIRSTKLEDSAMYFCASTEGYQPQHFGDGTRLSIL.

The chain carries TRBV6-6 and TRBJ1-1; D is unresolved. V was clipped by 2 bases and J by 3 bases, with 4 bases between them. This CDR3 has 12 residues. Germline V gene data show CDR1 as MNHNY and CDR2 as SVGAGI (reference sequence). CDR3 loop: CASSYGDTEAFF. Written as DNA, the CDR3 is TGTGCCAGCAGTTACGGGGACACTGAAGCTTTCTTT.

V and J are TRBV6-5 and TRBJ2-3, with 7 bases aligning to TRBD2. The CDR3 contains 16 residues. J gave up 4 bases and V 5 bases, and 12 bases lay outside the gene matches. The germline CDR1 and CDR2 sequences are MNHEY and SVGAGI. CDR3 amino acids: CASSPSAGEEADTQYF. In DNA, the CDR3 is TGTGCCAGCAGTCCCTCGGCGGGAGAGGAAGCAGATACGCAGTATTTT.

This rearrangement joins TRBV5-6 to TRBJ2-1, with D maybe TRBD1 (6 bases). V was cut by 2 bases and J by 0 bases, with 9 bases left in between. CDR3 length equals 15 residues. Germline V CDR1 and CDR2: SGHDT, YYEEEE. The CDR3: CASSLTGRSYNEQFF. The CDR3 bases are TGTGCCAGCAGCTTAACAGGGCGCTCCTACAATGAGCAGTTCTTC.

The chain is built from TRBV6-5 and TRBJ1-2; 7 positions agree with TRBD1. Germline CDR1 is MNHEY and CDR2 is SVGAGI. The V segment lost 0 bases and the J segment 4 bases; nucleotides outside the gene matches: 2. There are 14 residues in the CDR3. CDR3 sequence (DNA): TGTGCCAGCAGTTACTCAGGGGGCGGCTATGGCTACACCTTC. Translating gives CASSYSGGGYGYTF.

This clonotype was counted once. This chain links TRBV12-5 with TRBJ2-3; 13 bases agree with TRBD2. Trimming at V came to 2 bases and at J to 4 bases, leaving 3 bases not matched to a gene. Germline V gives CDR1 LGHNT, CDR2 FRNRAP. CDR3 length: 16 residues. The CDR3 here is CASGLSLAGGPDTQYF. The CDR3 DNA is TGTGCTAGTGGTTTGTCACTAGCGGGAGGGCCAGATACGCAGTATTTT. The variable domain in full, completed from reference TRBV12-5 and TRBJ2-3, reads DARVTQTPRHKVTEMGQEVTMRCQPILGHNTVFWYRQTMMQGLELLAYFRNRAPLDDSGMPKDRFSAEMPDATLATLKIQPSEPRDSAVYFCASGLSLAGGPDTQYFGPGTRLTVL.

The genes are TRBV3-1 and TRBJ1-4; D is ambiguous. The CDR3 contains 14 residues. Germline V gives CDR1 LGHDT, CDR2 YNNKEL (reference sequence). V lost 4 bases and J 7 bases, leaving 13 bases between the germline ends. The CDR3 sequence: CASSPGFGREKLFF. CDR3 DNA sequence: TGTGCCAGCAGCCCAGGTTTTGGTCGTGAAAAACTGTTTTTT.

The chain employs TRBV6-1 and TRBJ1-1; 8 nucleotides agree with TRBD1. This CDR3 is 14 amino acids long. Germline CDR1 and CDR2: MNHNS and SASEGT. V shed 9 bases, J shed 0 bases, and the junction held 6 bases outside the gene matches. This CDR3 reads CASLRTGMNTEAFF. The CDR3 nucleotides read TGTGCCAGTCTCCGGACAGGGATGAACACTGAAGCTTTCTTT.

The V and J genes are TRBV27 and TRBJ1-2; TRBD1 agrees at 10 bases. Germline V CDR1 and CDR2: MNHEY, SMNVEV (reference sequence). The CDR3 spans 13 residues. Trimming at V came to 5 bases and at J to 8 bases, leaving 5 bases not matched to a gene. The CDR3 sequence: CASSLTGGSGYTF. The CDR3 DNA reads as TGTGCCAGCAGTCTGACAGGGGGCTCCGGCTACACCTTC.

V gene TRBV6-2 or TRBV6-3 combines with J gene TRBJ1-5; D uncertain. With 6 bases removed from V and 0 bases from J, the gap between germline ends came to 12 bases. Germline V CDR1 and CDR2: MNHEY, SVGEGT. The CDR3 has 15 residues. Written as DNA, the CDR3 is TGTGCCAGCAGCAGAAGCCTTTATAGCAATCAGCCCCAGCATTTT. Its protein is CASSRSLYSNQPQHF.

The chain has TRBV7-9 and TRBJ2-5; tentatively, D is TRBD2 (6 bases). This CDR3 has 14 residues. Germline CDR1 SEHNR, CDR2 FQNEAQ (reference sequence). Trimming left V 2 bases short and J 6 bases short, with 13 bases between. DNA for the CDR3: TGTGCCAGCAGCTTAAAGGTCCGGGAGAAGACCCAGTACTTC. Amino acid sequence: CASSLKVREKTQYF.

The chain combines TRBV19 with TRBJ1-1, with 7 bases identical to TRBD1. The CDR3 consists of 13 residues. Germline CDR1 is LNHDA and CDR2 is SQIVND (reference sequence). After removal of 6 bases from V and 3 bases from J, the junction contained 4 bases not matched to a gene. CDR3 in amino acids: CASRPGGDTEAFF. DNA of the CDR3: TGTGCCAGTAGACCAGGGGGAGACACTGAAGCTTTCTTT.

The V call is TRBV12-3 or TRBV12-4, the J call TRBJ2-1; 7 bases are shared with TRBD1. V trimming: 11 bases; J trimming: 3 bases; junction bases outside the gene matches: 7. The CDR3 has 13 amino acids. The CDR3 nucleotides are TGTGCCGTCAAGACAGGGTACTACAATGAGCAGTTCTTC. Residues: CAVKTGYYNEQFF.

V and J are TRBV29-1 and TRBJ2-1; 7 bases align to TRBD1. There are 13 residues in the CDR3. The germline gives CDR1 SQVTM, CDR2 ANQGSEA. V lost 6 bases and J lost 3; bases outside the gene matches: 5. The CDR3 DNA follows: TGCAGCGTGACCGGGACAGACTACAATGAGCAGTTCTTC. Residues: CSVTGTDYNEQFF.

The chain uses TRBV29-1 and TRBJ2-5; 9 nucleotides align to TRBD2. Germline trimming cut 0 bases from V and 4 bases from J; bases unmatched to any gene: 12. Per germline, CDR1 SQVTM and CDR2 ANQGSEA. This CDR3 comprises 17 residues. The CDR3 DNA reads TGCAGCGTTGAAGATGATCGGGCTAGCGGGATCCCAGAGACCCAGTACTTC. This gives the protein CSVEDDRASGIPETQYF.

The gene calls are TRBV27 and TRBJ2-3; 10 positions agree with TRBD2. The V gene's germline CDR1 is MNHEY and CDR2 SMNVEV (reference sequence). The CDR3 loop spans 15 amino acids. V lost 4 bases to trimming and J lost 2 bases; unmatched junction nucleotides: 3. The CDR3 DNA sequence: TGTGCCAGCAGTTGGACTAGCGGTATCACAGATACGCAGTATTTT. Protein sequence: CASSWTSGITDTQYF.

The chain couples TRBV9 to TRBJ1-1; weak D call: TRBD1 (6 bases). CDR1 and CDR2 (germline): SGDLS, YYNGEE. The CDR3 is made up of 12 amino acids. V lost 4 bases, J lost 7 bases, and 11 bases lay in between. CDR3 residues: CASSTGGLEAFF. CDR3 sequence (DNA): TGTGCCAGCAGCACCGGGGGGCTTGAAGCTTTCTTT.

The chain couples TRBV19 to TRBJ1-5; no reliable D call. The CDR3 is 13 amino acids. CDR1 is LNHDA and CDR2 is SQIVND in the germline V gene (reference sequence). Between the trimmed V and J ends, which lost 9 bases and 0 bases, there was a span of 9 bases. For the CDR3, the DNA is TGTGCCAGCCTTCAGAGTAGCAATCAGCCCCAGCATTTT. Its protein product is CASLQSSNQPQHF.

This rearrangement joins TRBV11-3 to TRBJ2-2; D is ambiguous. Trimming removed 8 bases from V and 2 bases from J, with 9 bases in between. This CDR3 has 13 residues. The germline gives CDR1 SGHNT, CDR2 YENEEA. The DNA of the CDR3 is TGTGCCAGCGGCACAACAAACACCGGGGAGCTGTTTTTT. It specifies CASGTTNTGELFF.

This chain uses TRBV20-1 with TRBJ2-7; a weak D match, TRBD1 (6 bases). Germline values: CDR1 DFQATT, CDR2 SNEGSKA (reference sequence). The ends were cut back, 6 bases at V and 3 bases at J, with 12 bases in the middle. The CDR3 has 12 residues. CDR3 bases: TGCAGTGCCCAGGACAGTGTCTACGAGCAGTACTTC. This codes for CSAQDSVYEQYF.

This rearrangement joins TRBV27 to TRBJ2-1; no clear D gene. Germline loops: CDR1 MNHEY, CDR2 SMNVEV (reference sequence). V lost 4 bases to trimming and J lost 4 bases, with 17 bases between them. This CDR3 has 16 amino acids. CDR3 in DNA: TGTGCCAGCAGTTCCTCAGGAGTCGTTAAGTACAATGAGCAGTTCTTC. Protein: CASSSSGVVKYNEQFF.

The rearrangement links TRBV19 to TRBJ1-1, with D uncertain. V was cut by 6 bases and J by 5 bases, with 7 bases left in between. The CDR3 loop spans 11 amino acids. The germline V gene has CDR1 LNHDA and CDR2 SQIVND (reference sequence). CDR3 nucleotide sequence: TGTGCCAGTAGAAGTGGTACTGAAGCTTTCTTT. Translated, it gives CASRSGTEAFF. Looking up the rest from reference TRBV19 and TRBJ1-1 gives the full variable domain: DGGITQSPKYLFRKEGQNVTLSCEQNLNHDAMYWYRQDPGQGLRLIYYSQIVNDFQKGDIAEGYSVSREKKESFPLTVTSAQKNPTAFYLCASRSGTEAFFGQGTRLTVV.

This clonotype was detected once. Here the CDR3 DNA reads TGTGCTAGTGGCCAAAGACTAGCGGCACAAGAGACCCAGTACTTC. This gives the protein CASGQRLAAQETQYF. J is TRBJ2-5 and V is TRBV12-5, with 9 bases aligning to TRBD2. CDR1 LGHNT and CDR2 FRNRAP come from the germline V gene. The CDR3 contains 15 residues. V was clipped by 6 bases and J by 2 bases; unmatched bases: 7.

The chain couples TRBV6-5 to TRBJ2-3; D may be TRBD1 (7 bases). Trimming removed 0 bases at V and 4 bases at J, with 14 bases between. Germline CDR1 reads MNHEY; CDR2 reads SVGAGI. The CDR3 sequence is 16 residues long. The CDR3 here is CASSYSEGARADTQYF. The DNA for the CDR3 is TGTGCCAGCAGTTACTCGGAGGGGGCGAGGGCAGATACGCAGTATTTT.

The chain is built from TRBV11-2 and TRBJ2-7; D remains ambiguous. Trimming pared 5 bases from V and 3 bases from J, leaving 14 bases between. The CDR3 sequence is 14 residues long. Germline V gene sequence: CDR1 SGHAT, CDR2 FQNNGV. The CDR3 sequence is CASSLYGQDYEQYF. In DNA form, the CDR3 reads TGTGCCAGCAGCCTATACGGGCAGGACTACGAGCAGTACTTC.

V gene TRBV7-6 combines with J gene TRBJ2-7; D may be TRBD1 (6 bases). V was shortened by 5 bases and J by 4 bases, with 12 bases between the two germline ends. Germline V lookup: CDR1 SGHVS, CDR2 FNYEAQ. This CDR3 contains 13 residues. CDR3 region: CASSTGQQYEQYF. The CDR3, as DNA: TGTGCCAGCAGCACAGGACAGCAGTACGAGCAGTACTTC.